This section outlines one TCR beta chain sequence together with its context. The antigen remains undetermined. The sample is drawn from a study of T cell clonotyping in hematopoietic cell transplantation. Looking at the study overall: Recipient samples before transplant were obtained post-cytoreduction.

The sample's time point: recipient sample about 28 days before transplant, after cytoreduction. Study-wide results and limits: Recipient TCR diversity dropped after transplant; expanded clonotypes rose from day 30 to 180.

Germline V lookup: CDR1 LGHNA, CDR2 YSLEER. The V and J ends lost 0 bases and 6 bases, in that order; junction bases with no gene match: 8. The CDR3 has 16 residues. Generated by immunoSEQ multiplex PCR, the TCRdb table keeps only in-frame clones and is missing some. The sample has approximately 42,000 clones, 85% seen once. This sequence joins TRBV4-3 and TRBJ1-2, with 9 bases matching TRBD1. The origin of this receptor is a man in his 60s with acute myeloid leukemia. Some clones in this sample may be carry-over from other donors' samples. The sequencing used peripheral blood mononuclear cells, collected before stem cell transplant. The CDR3 is CASSQDMDRGFDGYTF. For the CDR3, the DNA is TGCGCCAGCAGCCAAGATATGGACAGGGGATTCGATGGCTACACCTTC.